These T cell receptor beta chains were read from a single sample in a study of blood T cells in healthy people across ages. From the 5' RACE reads, TCRdb called clonotypes with MiXCR, one entry per CDR3 protein. This table has approximately 360,000 distinct CDR3 sequences, over 45% appearing once. Specimen: blood. The source of these receptors is a man aged 60-69 years in good health. The CDR3 runs from the conserved cysteine through the conserved F or W. The D gene is left open where the match is weak. Size is stated for part of the rows, as once, few or many counts, or as a class when the clone is expanded.

cdr3_nt: TGTGCCAGCAGTTTCCAGGGGAAAGATGAGCAGTTCTTC
cdr3_aa: CASSFQGKDEQFF
v_call: TRBV28
clone_size: few
d_call: NA
j_call: TRBJ2-1

cdr3_nt: TGTGCCAGCAACGGGGGTTTTTTCTCTTACCCCCACTTT
cdr3_aa: CASNGGFFSYPHF
v_call: TRBV28
clone_size: NA
d_call: NA
j_call: TRBJ1-6

cdr3_nt: TGCAGCGTTGCTAGCGCCTACACAGATACGCAGTATTTT
cdr3_aa: CSVASAYTDTQYF
v_call: TRBV20-1
clone_size: NA
d_call: NA
j_call: TRBJ2-3

cdr3_nt: TGCAGCGTTGATGGGCCACGCAACGACGAGCAGTACTTC
cdr3_aa: CSVDGPRNDEQYF
v_call: TRBV29-1
clone_size: NA
d_call: NA
j_call: TRBJ2-7

cdr3_nt: TGCAGTGCTAGCGGGGGCCCCTACTCCTACGAGCAGTACTTC
cdr3_aa: CSASGGPYSYEQYF
v_call: TRBV20-1
clone_size: few
d_call: NA
j_call: TRBJ2-7

cdr3_nt: TGTGCCAGCAGTGACTCTCGGACTAGCTCCTACAATGAGCAGTACTTC
cdr3_aa: CASSDSRTSSYNEQYF
v_call: TRBV6-4
clone_size: NA
d_call: TRBD2
j_call: TRBJ2-7

cdr3_nt: TGTGCCAGCATCCGCCGGGACAAACAAGAGACCCAGTACTTC
cdr3_aa: CASIRRDKQETQYF
v_call: TRBV5-5
clone_size: NA
d_call: NA
j_call: TRBJ2-5

cdr3_nt: TGTGCCAGCAGTATAACAGGGCTTAATTACGAGCAGTTCTTC
cdr3_aa: CASSITGLNYEQFF
v_call: TRBV7-9
clone_size: once
d_call: NA
j_call: TRBJ2-1

cdr3_nt: TGTGCCAGCAGTTCCAGTTTGAGGGGGGAGACCCAGTACTTC
cdr3_aa: CASSSSLRGETQYF
v_call: TRBV27
clone_size: NA
d_call: NA
j_call: TRBJ2-5

cdr3_nt: TGTGCCAGCAGTTCCCCCGGCCAGGAGATCACAGATACGCAGTATTTT
cdr3_aa: CASSSPGQEITDTQYF
v_call: TRBV28
clone_size: NA
d_call: NA
j_call: TRBJ2-3

cdr3_nt: TGTGCCAGCGCGGAGACAGGGAAGGATGGCTACACCTTC
cdr3_aa: CASAETGKDGYTF
v_call: TRBV2
clone_size: NA
d_call: TRBD1
j_call: TRBJ1-2

cdr3_nt: TGCAGTGCTGGACCCGGGACTAGCGGGAGTAGCTCCTACAATGAGCAGTTCTTC
cdr3_aa: CSAGPGTSGSSSYNEQFF
v_call: TRBV20-1
clone_size: few
d_call: TRBD2
j_call: TRBJ2-1

cdr3_nt: TGTGCCAGCTCACCGAACAGGGGGCCCGTCCTCGAGCAGTACTTC
cdr3_aa: CASSPNRGPVLEQYF
v_call: TRBV18
clone_size: NA
d_call: TRBD1
j_call: TRBJ2-7

cdr3_nt: TGTACCAGCACACGGGACATCGGCGAGACCCAGTACTTC
cdr3_aa: CTSTRDIGETQYF
v_call: TRBV12-3/TRBV12-4
clone_size: NA
d_call: NA
j_call: TRBJ2-5

cdr3_nt: TGTGCCAGCAGTGGACAAGGGCTAGCCAAAAACATTCAGTACTTC
cdr3_aa: CASSGQGLAKNIQYF
v_call: TRBV2
clone_size: NA
d_call: NA
j_call: TRBJ2-4

cdr3_nt: TGTGCCAGCAGCTTATTGGGGACAGGGCGGGCAGATACGCAGTATTTT
cdr3_aa: CASSLLGTGRADTQYF
v_call: TRBV7-9
clone_size: NA
d_call: TRBD1
j_call: TRBJ2-3

cdr3_nt: TGCAGTGAGTCGGCGGGGGGGCTCGATGAGCAGTTCTTC
cdr3_aa: CSESAGGLDEQFF
v_call: TRBV20-1
clone_size: NA
d_call: TRBD2
j_call: TRBJ2-1

cdr3_nt: TGTGCCAGCAGCCCAGGGACCGGGGGTGACAATCAGCCCCAGCATTTT
cdr3_aa: CASSPGTGGDNQPQHF
v_call: TRBV28
clone_size: NA
d_call: NA
j_call: TRBJ1-5

cdr3_nt: TGTGCCAGCAACTTCAGGCAGGGAACGGAGACCCAGTACTTC
cdr3_aa: CASNFRQGTETQYF
v_call: TRBV5-5
clone_size: NA
d_call: NA
j_call: TRBJ2-5

cdr3_nt: TGCGCCAGCAGCTTGGGGACAGCTAATCAGCCCCAGCATTTT
cdr3_aa: CASSLGTANQPQHF
v_call: TRBV5-1
clone_size: NA
d_call: NA
j_call: TRBJ1-5

cdr3_nt: TGTGCCATCAGTTCAGGATCCGAGGAGCAGTACTTC
cdr3_aa: CAISSGSEEQYF
v_call: TRBV10-3
clone_size: medium-sized
d_call: NA
j_call: TRBJ2-7

cdr3_nt: TGTGCCAGCCGGGACATTGTAAATCAGCCCCAGCATTTT
cdr3_aa: CASRDIVNQPQHF
v_call: TRBV6-2/TRBV6-3
clone_size: NA
d_call: NA
j_call: TRBJ1-5

cdr3_nt: TGCGCCAGCAGGACAGGGAACACTGAAGCTTTCTTT
cdr3_aa: CASRTGNTEAFF
v_call: TRBV27
clone_size: NA
d_call: TRBD1
j_call: TRBJ1-1

cdr3_nt: TGTGCCAGCAGTGCGGACTACATCACAGATACGCAGTATTTT
cdr3_aa: CASSADYITDTQYF
v_call: TRBV6-2/TRBV6-3
clone_size: NA
d_call: NA
j_call: TRBJ2-3

cdr3_nt: TGTGCCAGCAGTTTTGGGGAACCCACAGATACGCAGTATTTT
cdr3_aa: CASSFGEPTDTQYF
v_call: TRBV28
clone_size: many
d_call: NA
j_call: TRBJ2-3

cdr3_nt: TGTGCCAGCAGCCAGGGGCAAGGAAATAAACCCGACTTCTACGAGCAGTACTTC
cdr3_aa: CASSQGQGNKPDFYEQYF
v_call: TRBV7-6
clone_size: once
d_call: NA
j_call: TRBJ2-7

cdr3_nt: TGCAGCGTTGAAGATAGCGGGAGAGGCTACGAGCAGTACTTC
cdr3_aa: CSVEDSGRGYEQYF
v_call: TRBV29-1
clone_size: few
d_call: TRBD2
j_call: TRBJ2-7

cdr3_nt: TGCAGTGCTAACCCCGTTTCGGGAATAGGCTATGGCTACACCTTC
cdr3_aa: CSANPVSGIGYGYTF
v_call: TRBV20-1
clone_size: NA
d_call: NA
j_call: TRBJ1-2

cdr3_nt: TGTGCCATCAGCGGATCTAGCGGGAGGGCCCTTGTGGATACGCAGTATTTT
cdr3_aa: CAISGSSGRALVDTQYF
v_call: TRBV10-3
clone_size: NA
d_call: TRBD2
j_call: TRBJ2-3

cdr3_nt: TGTGCCAGCAGCCCATGGGACCGTGGCTACACCTTC
cdr3_aa: CASSPWDRGYTF
v_call: TRBV7-2
clone_size: few
d_call: NA
j_call: TRBJ1-2

cdr3_nt: TGTGCCAGCATCGAACCGGGACAGCTGTCAGGGGAGCAGTACTTC
cdr3_aa: CASIEPGQLSGEQYF
v_call: TRBV7-2
clone_size: few
d_call: TRBD1
j_call: TRBJ2-7

cdr3_nt: TGCAGCGTTGAAGGGAAGGGGACTGGGACCCAGTACTTC
cdr3_aa: CSVEGKGTGTQYF
v_call: TRBV29-1
clone_size: few
d_call: NA
j_call: TRBJ2-5

cdr3_nt: TGCGCCAGCAGCCAAGGGCGGGACAGATCCTACGAGCAGTACTTC
cdr3_aa: CASSQGRDRSYEQYF
v_call: TRBV4-3
clone_size: NA
d_call: NA
j_call: TRBJ2-7

cdr3_nt: TGTGCCAGCACACGGACCGAGTCGGAGTCACCCCTCCACTTT
cdr3_aa: CASTRTESESPLHF
v_call: TRBV28
clone_size: NA
d_call: NA
j_call: TRBJ1-6

cdr3_nt: TGTGCCAGCGCTAGGGCCGGGAGTGGGCCCAATGAGCAGTTCTTC
cdr3_aa: CASARAGSGPNEQFF
v_call: TRBV7-2
clone_size: NA
d_call: NA
j_call: TRBJ2-1

cdr3_nt: TGCAGCGTAAGGACGGCGGGCCTCACAGATACGCAGTATTTT
cdr3_aa: CSVRTAGLTDTQYF
v_call: TRBV29-1
clone_size: few
d_call: NA
j_call: TRBJ2-3

cdr3_nt: TGTGCCAGCAGCCCCGCCACCCGCGCTCTCACAGATACGCAGTATTTT
cdr3_aa: CASSPATRALTDTQYF
v_call: TRBV7-2
clone_size: many
d_call: NA
j_call: TRBJ2-3

cdr3_nt: TGTGCCAGCAGCCAAGGGGGAATTCAGTACTTC
cdr3_aa: CASSQGGIQYF
v_call: TRBV7-2
clone_size: many
d_call: NA
j_call: TRBJ2-4

cdr3_nt: TGTGCCACCAGTGATGCCGACAGGCTCCCAGATACGCAGTATTTT
cdr3_aa: CATSDADRLPDTQYF
v_call: TRBV24-1
clone_size: NA
d_call: NA
j_call: TRBJ2-3

cdr3_nt: TGTGCCAGCAGCCCTGACAGGGGCCTCGATAACTATGGCTACACCTTC
cdr3_aa: CASSPDRGLDNYGYTF
v_call: TRBV7-9
clone_size: NA
d_call: TRBD1
j_call: TRBJ1-2

cdr3_nt: TGTGCCAGCCAACCACTAGCGAAAGAGACCCAGTACTTC
cdr3_aa: CASQPLAKETQYF
v_call: TRBV11-2
clone_size: NA
d_call: TRBD2
j_call: TRBJ2-5

cdr3_nt: TGTGCCAGCAGCTTTGGAGGGGGCGGCCGATTCAGCAATCAGCCCCAGCATTTT
cdr3_aa: CASSFGGGGRFSNQPQHF
v_call: TRBV7-4
clone_size: NA
d_call: TRBD1
j_call: TRBJ1-5

cdr3_nt: TGTGCCAGCAGCTCACTAGCGGGGGGGCTTAGATCCGATACGCAGTATTTT
cdr3_aa: CASSSLAGGLRSDTQYF
v_call: TRBV7-6
clone_size: NA
d_call: TRBD2
j_call: TRBJ2-3

cdr3_nt: TGCGCCAGCAGTGGAGGACAGGGTATGGGCTACACCTTC
cdr3_aa: CASSGGQGMGYTF
v_call: TRBV10-2
clone_size: NA
d_call: TRBD1
j_call: TRBJ1-2

cdr3_nt: TGTGCCAGCAGTCCTAGTATGTCCCGGGGTAATCAGCCCCAGCATTTT
cdr3_aa: CASSPSMSRGNQPQHF
v_call: TRBV12-3/TRBV12-4
clone_size: NA
d_call: NA
j_call: TRBJ1-5

cdr3_nt: TGTGCCAGCAGCTGGGGCCTATGGGAGACCCAGTACTTC
cdr3_aa: CASSWGLWETQYF
v_call: TRBV28
clone_size: NA
d_call: NA
j_call: TRBJ2-5

cdr3_nt: TGCAGCGTTGATGCTAGCGGAAGAGAGACCCAGTACTTC
cdr3_aa: CSVDASGRETQYF
v_call: TRBV29-1
clone_size: few
d_call: TRBD2
j_call: TRBJ2-5

cdr3_nt: TGCGCCAGCAGCCAAACGAGGGCCAATGAGCAGTTCTTC
cdr3_aa: CASSQTRANEQFF
v_call: TRBV4-3
clone_size: once
d_call: NA
j_call: TRBJ2-1

cdr3_nt: TGTGCCAGCTCACTAAGTACCATGAACACTGAAGCTTTCTTT
cdr3_aa: CASSLSTMNTEAFF
v_call: TRBV18
clone_size: NA
d_call: NA
j_call: TRBJ1-1

cdr3_nt: TGTGCCAGCAGCCGAGGGGGGGGGGAGCAGTTCTTC
cdr3_aa: CASSRGGGEQFF
v_call: TRBV11-3
clone_size: NA
d_call: NA
j_call: TRBJ2-1